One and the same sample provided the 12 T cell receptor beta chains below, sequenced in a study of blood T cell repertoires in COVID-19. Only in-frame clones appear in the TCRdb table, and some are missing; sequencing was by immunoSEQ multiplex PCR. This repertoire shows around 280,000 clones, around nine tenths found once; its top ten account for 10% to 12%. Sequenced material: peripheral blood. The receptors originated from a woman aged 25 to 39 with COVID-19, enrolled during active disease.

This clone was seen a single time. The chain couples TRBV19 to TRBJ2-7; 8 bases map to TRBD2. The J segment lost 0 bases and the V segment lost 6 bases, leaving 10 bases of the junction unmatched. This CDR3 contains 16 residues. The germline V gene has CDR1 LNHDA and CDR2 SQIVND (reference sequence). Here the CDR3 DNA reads TGTGCCAGTAGCCTCTACCCCGGGACTAGCTCCTACGAGCAGTACTTC. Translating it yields CASSLYPGTSSYEQYF.

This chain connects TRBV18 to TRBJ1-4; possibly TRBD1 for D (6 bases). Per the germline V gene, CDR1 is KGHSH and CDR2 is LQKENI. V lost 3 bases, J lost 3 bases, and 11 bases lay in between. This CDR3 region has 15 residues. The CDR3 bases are TGTGCCAGCTCACCCGGACAGACATCTAATGAAAAACTGTTTTTT. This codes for CASSPGQTSNEKLFF.

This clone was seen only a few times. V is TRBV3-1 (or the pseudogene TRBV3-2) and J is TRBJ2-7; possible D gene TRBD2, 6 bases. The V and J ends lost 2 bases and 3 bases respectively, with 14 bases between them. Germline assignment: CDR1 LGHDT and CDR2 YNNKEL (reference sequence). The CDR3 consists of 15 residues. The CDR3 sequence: CASSQYPRELYEQYF. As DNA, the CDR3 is TGTGCCAGCAGCCAATACCCTCGGGAGCTCTACGAGCAGTACTTC.

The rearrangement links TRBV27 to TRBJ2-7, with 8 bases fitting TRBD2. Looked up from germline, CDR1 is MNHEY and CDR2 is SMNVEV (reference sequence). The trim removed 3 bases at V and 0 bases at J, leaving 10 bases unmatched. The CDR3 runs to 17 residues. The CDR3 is CASSFRGLAGSSYEQYF. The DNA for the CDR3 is TGTGCCAGCAGTTTCCGGGGGCTAGCGGGTTCCTCCTACGAGCAGTACTTC.

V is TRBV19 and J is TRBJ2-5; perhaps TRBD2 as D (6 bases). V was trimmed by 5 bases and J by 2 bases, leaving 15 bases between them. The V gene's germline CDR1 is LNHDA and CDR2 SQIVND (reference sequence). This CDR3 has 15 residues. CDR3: CASSAGPGPQETQYF. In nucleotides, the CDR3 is TGTGCCAGTAGTGCGGGACCGGGACCACAAGAGACCCAGTACTTC.

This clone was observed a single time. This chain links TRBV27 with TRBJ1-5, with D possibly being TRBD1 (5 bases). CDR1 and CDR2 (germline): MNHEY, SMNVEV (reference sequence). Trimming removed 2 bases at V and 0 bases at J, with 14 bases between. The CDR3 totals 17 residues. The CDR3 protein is CASSLPWRGYSNQPQHF. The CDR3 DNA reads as TGTGCCAGCAGTTTACCCTGGAGGGGATATAGCAATCAGCCCCAGCATTTT.

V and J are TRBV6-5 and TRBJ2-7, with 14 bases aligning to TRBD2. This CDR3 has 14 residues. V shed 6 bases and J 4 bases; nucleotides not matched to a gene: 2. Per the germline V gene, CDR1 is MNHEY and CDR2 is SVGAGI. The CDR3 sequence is CASSRTSGGYEQYF. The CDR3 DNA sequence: TGTGCCAGCAGCCGGACTAGCGGGGGGTACGAGCAGTACTTC.

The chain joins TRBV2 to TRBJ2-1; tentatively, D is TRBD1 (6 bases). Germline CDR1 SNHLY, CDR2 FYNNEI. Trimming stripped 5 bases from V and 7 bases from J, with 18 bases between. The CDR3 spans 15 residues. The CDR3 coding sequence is TGTGCCAGCAGTCCCTTGGGACAACAGCCAAATGAGCAGTTCTTC. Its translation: CASSPLGQQPNEQFF.

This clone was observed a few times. For the CDR3, the DNA is TGTGCCAGCACCCGTCGACAGGGGGCTGGCTACACCTTC. It codes for CASTRRQGAGYTF. The chain carries TRBV6-5 and TRBJ1-2; 10 bases align to TRBD1. The CDR3 contains 13 residues. The germline V gene encodes CDR1 MNHEY and CDR2 SVGAGI. Germline trimming cut 7 bases from V and 7 bases from J; bases unmatched to any gene: 6.

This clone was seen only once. CDR3 coding DNA: TGTGCCAGCAGTGACGGTTATAGCAATCAGCCCCAGCATTTT. Protein product: CASSDGYSNQPQHF. The chain uses TRBV25-1 and TRBJ1-5, with D unresolved. The CDR3 is made up of 14 amino acids. The V end was cut by 3 bases, the J end by 0 bases, with 6 bases between. In germline, CDR1 is MGHDK, CDR2 SYGVNS.

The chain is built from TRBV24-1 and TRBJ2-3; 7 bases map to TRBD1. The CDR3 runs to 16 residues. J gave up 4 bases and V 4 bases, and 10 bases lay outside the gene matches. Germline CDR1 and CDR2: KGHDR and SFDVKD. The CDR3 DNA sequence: TGTGCCACCAGTGAACCGAGACAGGGAAGGCCAGATACGCAGTATTTT. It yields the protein CATSEPRQGRPDTQYF.

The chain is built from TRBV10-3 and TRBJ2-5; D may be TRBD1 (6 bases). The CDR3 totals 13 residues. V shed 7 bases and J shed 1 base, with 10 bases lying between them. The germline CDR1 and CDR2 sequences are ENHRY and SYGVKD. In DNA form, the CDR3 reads TGTGCCATCACCGAGGACAGCCAAGAGACCCAGTACTTC. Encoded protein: CAITEDSQETQYF.